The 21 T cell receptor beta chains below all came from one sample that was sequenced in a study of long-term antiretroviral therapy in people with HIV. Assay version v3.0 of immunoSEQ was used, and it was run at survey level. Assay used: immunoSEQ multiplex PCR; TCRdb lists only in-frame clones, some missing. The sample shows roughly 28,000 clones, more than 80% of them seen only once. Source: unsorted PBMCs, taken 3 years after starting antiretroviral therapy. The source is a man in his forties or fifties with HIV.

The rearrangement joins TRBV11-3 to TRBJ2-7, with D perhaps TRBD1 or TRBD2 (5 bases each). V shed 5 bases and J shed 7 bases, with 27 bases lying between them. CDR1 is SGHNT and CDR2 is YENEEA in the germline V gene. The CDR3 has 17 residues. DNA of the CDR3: TGTGCCAGCAGCCCTTCCCAGGGACCCTTGGCGTCGGGGGAGCAGTACTTC. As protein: CASSPSQGPLASGEQYF.

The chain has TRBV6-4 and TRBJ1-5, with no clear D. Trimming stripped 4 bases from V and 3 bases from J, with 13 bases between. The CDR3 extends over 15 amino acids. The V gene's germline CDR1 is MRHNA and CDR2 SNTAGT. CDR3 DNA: TGTGCCAGCAGTGTGTCAGGAGGGCTCAATCAGCCCCAGCATTTT. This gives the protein CASSVSGGLNQPQHF.

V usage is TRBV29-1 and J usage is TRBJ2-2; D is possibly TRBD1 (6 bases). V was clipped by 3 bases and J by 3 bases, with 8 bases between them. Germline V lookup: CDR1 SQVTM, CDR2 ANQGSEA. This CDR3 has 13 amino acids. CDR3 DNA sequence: TGCAGCGTTGATCAGGGGTACACCGGGGAGCTGTTTTTT. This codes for CSVDQGYTGELFF.

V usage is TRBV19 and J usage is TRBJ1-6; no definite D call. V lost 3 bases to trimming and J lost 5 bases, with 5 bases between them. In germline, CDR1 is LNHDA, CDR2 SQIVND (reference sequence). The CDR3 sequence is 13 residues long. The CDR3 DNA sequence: TGTGCCAGTAGTATCGGAAATAATTCACCCCTCCACTTT. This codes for CASSIGNNSPLHF.

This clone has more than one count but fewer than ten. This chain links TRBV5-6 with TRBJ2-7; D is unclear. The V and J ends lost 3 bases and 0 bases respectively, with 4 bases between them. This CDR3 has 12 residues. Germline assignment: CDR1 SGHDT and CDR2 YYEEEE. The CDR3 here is CASSYSSYEQYF. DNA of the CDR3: TGTGCCAGCAGCTACAGCTCCTACGAGCAGTACTTC.

CDR3 in DNA: TGTGCCACCCAGATTCGAGGAAGCGAAAAACTGTTTTTT. Translating gives CATQIRGSEKLFF. This chain connects TRBV10-3 to TRBJ1-4; D is unclear. This CDR3 is built from 13 residues. The germline V gene has CDR1 ENHRY and CDR2 SYGVKD. V was pared by 10 bases and J by 8 bases, with 17 bases between.

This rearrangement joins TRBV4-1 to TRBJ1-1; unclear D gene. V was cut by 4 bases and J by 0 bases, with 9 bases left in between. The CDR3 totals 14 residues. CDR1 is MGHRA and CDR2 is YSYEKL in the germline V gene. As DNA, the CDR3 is TGCGCCAGCAGCCCCGGACCCATGAACACTGAAGCTTTCTTT. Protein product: CASSPGPMNTEAFF.

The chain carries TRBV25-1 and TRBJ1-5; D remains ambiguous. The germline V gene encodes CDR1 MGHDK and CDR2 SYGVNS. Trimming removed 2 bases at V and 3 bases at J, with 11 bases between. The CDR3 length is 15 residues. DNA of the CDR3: TGTGCCAGCAGTGAACACGACGGAATCAATCAGCCCCAGCATTTT. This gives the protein CASSEHDGINQPQHF.

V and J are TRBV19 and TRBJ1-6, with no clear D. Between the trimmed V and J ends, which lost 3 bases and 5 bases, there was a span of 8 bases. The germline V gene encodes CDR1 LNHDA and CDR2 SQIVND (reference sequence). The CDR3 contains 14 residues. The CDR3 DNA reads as TGTGCCAGTAGTATCATGGGAGATAATTCACCCCTCCACTTT. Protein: CASSIMGDNSPLHF.

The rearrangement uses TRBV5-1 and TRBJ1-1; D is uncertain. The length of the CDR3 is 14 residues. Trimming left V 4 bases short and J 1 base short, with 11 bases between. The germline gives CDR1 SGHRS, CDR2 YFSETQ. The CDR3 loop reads CASSPVGGNTEAFF. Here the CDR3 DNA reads TGCGCCAGCAGCCCTGTGGGTGGGAACACTGAAGCTTTCTTT.

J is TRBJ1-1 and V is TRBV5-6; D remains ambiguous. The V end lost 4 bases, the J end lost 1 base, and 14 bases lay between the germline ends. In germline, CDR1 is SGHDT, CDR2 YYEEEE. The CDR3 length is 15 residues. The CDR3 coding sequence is TGTGCCAGCAGCCATTACCGGAGTTCGAACACTGAAGCTTTCTTT. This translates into CASSHYRSSNTEAFF.

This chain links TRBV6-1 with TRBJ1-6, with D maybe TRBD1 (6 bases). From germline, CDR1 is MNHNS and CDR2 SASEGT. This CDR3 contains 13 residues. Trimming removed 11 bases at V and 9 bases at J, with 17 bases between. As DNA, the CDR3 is TGTGCCGAATGGGGGGGCAGGTCTTCACCCCTCCACTTT. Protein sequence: CAEWGGRSSPLHF.

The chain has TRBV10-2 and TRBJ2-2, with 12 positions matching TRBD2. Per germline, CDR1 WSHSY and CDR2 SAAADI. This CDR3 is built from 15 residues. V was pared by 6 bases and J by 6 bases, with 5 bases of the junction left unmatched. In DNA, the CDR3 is TGCGCCAGCAGGACTAGCGGGAGTTTCGCCGGGGAGCTGTTTTTT. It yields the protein CASRTSGSFAGELFF.

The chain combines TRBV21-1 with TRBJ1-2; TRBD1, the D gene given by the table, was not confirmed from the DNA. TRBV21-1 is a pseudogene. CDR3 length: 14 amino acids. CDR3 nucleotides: TGTGCCAGCACCGGAACAGGGATTAACTATGGCTACACCTTC. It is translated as CASTGTGINYGYTF.

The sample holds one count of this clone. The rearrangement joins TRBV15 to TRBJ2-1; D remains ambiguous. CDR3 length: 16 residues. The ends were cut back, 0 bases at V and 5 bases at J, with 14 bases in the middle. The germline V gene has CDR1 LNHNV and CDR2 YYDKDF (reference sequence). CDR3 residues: CATSRDRGDGDNEQFF. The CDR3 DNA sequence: TGTGCCACCAGCAGAGATCGTGGTGACGGAGACAATGAGCAGTTCTTC.

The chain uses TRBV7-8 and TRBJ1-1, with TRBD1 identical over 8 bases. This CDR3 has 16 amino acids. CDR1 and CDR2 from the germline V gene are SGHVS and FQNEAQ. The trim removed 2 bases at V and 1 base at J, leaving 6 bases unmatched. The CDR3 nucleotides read TGTGCCAGCAGCTTAACTCAGGGGGCGTGGAACACTGAAGCTTTCTTT. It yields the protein CASSLTQGAWNTEAFF.

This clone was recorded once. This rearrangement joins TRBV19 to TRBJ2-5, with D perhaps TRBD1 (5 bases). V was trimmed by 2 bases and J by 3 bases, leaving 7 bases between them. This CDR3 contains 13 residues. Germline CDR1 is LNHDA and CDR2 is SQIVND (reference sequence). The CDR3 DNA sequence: TGTGCCAGTAGTATACAGGGAAAAGAGACCCAGTACTTC. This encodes CASSIQGKETQYF.

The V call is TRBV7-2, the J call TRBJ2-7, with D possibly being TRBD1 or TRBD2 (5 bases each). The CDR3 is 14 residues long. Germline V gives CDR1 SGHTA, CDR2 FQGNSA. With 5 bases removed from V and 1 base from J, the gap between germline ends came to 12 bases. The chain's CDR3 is CASSARGSSYEQYF. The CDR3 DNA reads TGTGCCAGCAGCGCCCGGGGCTCGTCCTACGAGCAGTACTTC.

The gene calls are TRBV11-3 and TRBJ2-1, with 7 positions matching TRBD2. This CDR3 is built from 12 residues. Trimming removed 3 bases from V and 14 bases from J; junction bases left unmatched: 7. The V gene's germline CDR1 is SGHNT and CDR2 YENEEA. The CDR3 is CASSFWGGEKFF. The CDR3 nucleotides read TGTGCCAGCAGCTTTTGGGGAGGGGAGAAGTTCTTC.

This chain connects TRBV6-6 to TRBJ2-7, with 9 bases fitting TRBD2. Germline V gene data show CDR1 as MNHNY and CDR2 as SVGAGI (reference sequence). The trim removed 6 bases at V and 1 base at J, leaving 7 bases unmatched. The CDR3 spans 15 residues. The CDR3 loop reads CASSPGTSTSYEQYF. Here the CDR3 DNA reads TGTGCCAGCAGCCCCGGGACTAGCACTTCCTACGAGCAGTACTTC.

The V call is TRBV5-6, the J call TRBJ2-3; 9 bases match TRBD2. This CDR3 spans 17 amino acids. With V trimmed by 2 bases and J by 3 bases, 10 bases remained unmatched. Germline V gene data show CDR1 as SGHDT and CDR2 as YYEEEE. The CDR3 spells CASSLDRAGGSTDTQYF. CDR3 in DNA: TGTGCCAGCAGCTTAGATAGAGCGGGGGGATCAACAGATACGCAGTATTTT.